This TCR beta chain was captured in a study of human T cells and chemical hapten exposure. The library tagged each cDNA molecule with unique molecular identifiers. One entry per CDR3 protein, called by TCRdb with MiXCR from the reads. The sample has about 120,000 distinct CDR3 sequences, over 7.5% seen once; the top ten hold just over 1.4%. From whole blood left unfractionated, total RNA was extracted. This CDR3 is built from 14 residues. The J segment lost 3 bases and the V segment lost 5 bases, leaving 6 bases of the junction unmatched. Germline V CDR1 and CDR2: SEHNR, FQNEAQ (reference sequence). Material: whole blood. The chain recombines TRBV7-9 with TRBJ1-1, with 7 positions matching TRBD1. This receptor was taken from a human donor in good health. Some clones in this sample may be carry-over from other donors' samples. The CDR3 coding sequence is TGTGCCAGCAGCCCCCAGGGGGGGGACACTGAAGCTTTCTTT. This translates into CASSPQGGDTEAFF.